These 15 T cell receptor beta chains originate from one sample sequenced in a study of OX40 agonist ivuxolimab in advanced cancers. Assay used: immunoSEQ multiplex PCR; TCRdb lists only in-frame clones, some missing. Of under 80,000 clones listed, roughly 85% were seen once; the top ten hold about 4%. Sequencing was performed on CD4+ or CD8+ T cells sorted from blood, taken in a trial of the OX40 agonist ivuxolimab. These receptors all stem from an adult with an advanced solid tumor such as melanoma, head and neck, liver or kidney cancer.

CDR3 bases: TGTGCCAGCAGCTCAGCCTACGAGCAGTACTTC. The encoded protein is CASSSAYEQYF. The chain is built from TRBV7-2 and TRBJ2-7; unclear D gene. With 4 bases removed from V and 2 bases from J, the gap between germline ends came to 3 bases. Germline values: CDR1 SGHTA, CDR2 FQGNSA. The CDR3 length is 11 residues.

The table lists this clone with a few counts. The DNA for the CDR3 is TGTGCCAGCAGCCGGGGTCTACAAGAGACCCAGTACTTC. Its translation: CASSRGLQETQYF. The chain couples TRBV11-2 to TRBJ2-5; possible D gene TRBD2, 5 bases. This CDR3 is built from 13 residues. Germline loops: CDR1 SGHAT, CDR2 FQNNGV. The V end lost 5 bases, the J end lost 2 bases, and 9 bases lay between the germline ends.

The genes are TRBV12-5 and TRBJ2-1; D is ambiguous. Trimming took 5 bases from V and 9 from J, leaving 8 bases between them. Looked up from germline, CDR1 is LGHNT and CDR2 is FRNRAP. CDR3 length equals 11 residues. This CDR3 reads CASGNPLEQFF. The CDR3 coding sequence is TGTGCTAGTGGTAACCCCCTTGAGCAGTTCTTC. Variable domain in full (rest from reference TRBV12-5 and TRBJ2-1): DARVTQTPRHKVTEMGQEVTMRCQPILGHNTVFWYRQTMMQGLELLAYFRNRAPLDDSGMPKDRFSAEMPDATLATLKIQPSEPRDSAVYFCASGNPLEQFFGPGTRLTVL.

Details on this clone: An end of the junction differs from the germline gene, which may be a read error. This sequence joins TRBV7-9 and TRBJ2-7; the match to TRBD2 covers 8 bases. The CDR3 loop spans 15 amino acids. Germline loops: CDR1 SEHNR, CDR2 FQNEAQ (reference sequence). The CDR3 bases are TGTGCCGGCAGCCCCTTCGGGAGGGTGTCCTACGAGCAGTACTTC. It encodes CAGSPFGRVSYEQYF.

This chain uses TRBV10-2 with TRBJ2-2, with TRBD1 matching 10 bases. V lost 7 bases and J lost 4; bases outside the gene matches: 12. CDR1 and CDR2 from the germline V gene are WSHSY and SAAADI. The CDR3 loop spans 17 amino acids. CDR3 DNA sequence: TGCGCCAGCAACCCCGGCCCCGGACAGGGGGTCACCGGGGAGCTGTTTTTT. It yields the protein CASNPGPGQGVTGELFF.

CDR3 region: CASRKTVNQPQHF. CDR3 DNA: TGTGCCAGCAGAAAGACAGTCAATCAGCCCCAGCATTTT. The rearrangement links TRBV6-5 to TRBJ1-5, with D possibly being TRBD1 (5 bases). Trimming left V 6 bases short and J 3 bases short, with 9 bases between. The CDR3 runs to 13 residues. Germline V gene lookup returns CDR1 MNHEY and CDR2 SVGAGI.

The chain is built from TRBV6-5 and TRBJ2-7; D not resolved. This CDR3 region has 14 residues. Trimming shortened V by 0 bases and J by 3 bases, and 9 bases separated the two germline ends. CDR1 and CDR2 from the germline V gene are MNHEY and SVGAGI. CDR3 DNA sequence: TGTGCCAGCAGTTACTCAGCTGGAGACTACGAGCAGTACTTC. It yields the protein CASSYSAGDYEQYF.

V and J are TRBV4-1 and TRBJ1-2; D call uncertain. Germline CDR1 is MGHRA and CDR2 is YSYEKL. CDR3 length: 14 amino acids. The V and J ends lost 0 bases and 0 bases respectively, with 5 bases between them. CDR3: CASSQDTANYGYTF. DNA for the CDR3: TGCGCCAGCAGCCAAGATACGGCTAACTATGGCTACACCTTC.

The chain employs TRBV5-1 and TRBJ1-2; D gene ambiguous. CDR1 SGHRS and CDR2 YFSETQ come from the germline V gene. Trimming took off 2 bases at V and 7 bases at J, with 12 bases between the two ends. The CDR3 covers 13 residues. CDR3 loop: CASSLRVQGGYTF. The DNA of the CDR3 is TGCGCCAGCAGCTTACGTGTCCAAGGTGGCTACACCTTC. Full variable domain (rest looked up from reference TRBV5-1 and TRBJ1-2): KAGVTQTPRYLIKTRGQQVTLSCSPISGHRSVSWYQQTPGQGLQFLFEYFSETQRNKGNFPGRFSGRQFSNSRSEMNVSTLELGDSALYLCASSLRVQGGYTFGSGTRLTVV.

DNA for the CDR3: TGCGCCAGCAGAAGCGGGGCGAACACTGAAGCTTTCTTT. Protein product: CASRSGANTEAFF. The chain combines TRBV10-1 with TRBJ1-1; D perhaps matches TRBD1 (5 bases). V lost 6 bases, J lost 1 base, and 9 bases lay in between. CDR3 length: 13 amino acids. CDR1 WNHNN and CDR2 SYGVQD come from the germline V gene (reference sequence).

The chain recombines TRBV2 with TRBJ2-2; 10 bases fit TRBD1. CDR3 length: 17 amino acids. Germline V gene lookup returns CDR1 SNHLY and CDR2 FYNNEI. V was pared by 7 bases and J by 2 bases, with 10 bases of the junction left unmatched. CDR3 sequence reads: CASKEDRGLGNTGELFF. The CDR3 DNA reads TGTGCCAGCAAGGAAGACAGGGGGCTAGGTAACACCGGGGAGCTGTTTTTT.

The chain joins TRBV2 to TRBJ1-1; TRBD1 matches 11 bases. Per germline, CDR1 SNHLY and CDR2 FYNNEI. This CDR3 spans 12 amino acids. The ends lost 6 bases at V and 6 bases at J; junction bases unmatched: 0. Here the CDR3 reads CASRDRGPEAFF. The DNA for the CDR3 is TGTGCCAGCAGGGACAGGGGGCCTGAAGCTTTCTTT.

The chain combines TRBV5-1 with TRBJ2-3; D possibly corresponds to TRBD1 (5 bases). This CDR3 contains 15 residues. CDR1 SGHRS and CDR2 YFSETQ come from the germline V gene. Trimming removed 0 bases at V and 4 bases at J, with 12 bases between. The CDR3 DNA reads TGCGCCAGCAGCTTGGAAGCTGGGGCAGCAGATACGCAGTATTTT. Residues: CASSLEAGAADTQYF.

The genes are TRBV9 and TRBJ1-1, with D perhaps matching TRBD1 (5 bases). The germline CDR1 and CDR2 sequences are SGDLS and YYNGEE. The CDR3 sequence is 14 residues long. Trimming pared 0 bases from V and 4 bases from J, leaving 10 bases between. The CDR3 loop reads CASSVVRAGTEAFF. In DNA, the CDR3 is TGTGCCAGCAGCGTAGTCAGGGCTGGCACTGAAGCTTTCTTT.

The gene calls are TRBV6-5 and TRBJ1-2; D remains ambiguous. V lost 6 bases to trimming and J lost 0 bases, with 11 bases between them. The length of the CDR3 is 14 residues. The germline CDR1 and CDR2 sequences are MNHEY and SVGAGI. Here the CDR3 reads CASSDGTANYGYTF. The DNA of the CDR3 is TGTGCCAGCAGCGACGGTACAGCTAACTATGGCTACACCTTC.